Presented here are 31 T cell receptor beta chains from one specimen sequenced in a study of monozygotic twins with inflammatory bowel disease. TCRdb reprocessed the 5' RACE reads, keeping one entry per CDR3 protein, no DNA. The repertoire table contains approximately 300,000 distinct CDR3 sequences. The specimen was blood. These receptors came from a human donor with ulcerative colitis or Crohn's disease, or a healthy co-twin of an affected twin (not recorded which).

The rearrangement uses TRBV12-3 or TRBV12-4 and TRBJ1-3; the D call of TRBD1 rests on TCRdb alone, since no DNA is present to check it. CDR3 length: 16 amino acids. The chain's CDR3 is CASSLVQGRVGNTIYF.

CDR3: CASSFAGTDYYGYTF. The chain links TRBV5-6 to TRBJ1-2. The CDR3 contains 15 residues. Per germline, CDR1 SGHDT and CDR2 YYEEEE.

V usage is TRBV7-2 and J usage is TRBJ2-7; TCRdb selects TRBD2, and the lack of DNA leaves this call unchecked. Germline CDR1 SGHTA, CDR2 FQGNSA. The CDR3 contains 15 residues. This CDR3 is CASSTERGISYEQYF.

V usage is TRBV7-3 and J usage is TRBJ2-5; without DNA, the TCRdb call of TRBD2 cannot be checked. Germline assignment: CDR1 SGHTA and CDR2 FQGTGA. This CDR3 spans 15 amino acids. The CDR3 region is CASSPQGTSGETQYF.

The rearrangement links TRBV20-1 to TRBJ1-5; as DNA is missing, the TRBD1 call by TCRdb cannot be tested. The germline V gene has CDR1 DFQATT and CDR2 SNEGSKA (reference sequence). CDR3 size: 14 residues. The CDR3 region is CSASQGNSNQPQHF.

J is TRBJ2-3 and V is TRBV21-1; TCRdb returns TRBD2, unconfirmable since there is no DNA. TRBV21-1 is a known pseudogene. This CDR3 has 16 amino acids. The CDR3: CASSKDGGPFTDTQYF.

The rearrangement joins TRBV4-3 to TRBJ2-5. Per the germline V gene, CDR1 is LGHNA and CDR2 is YSLEER. CDR3 size: 15 residues. The CDR3 reads CASSQDRYLQETQYF.

The V gene is TRBV7-8, the J gene TRBJ1-4. This CDR3 has 16 residues. Germline assignment: CDR1 SGHVS and CDR2 FQNEAQ. The CDR3 protein is CASSSRWGATNEKLFF.

The chain carries TRBV5-4 and TRBJ2-2; TCRdb proposes TRBD1, but this gene call is untestable without DNA. The CDR3 is made up of 15 amino acids. The germline CDR1 and CDR2 sequences are SGHNT and YYREEE (reference sequence). CDR3 sequence reads: CASSQRVSYTGELFF. The full variable domain, in which reference TRBV5-4 and TRBJ2-2 provide the parts outside the CDR3, is ETGVTQSPTHLIKTRGQQVTLRCSSQSGHNTVSWYQQALGQGPQFIFQYYREEENGRGNFPPRFSGLQFPNYSSELNVNALELDDSALYLCASSQRVSYTGELFFGEGSRLTVL.

The chain recombines TRBV15 with TRBJ1-4; TCRdb's assignment of TRBD1 cannot be checked, as there is no DNA. This CDR3 has 15 residues. Germline V gene sequence: CDR1 LNHNV, CDR2 YYDKDF (reference sequence). This chain's CDR3 is CATSRDQGGHEKLFF.

V is TRBV5-1 and J is TRBJ1-4; TCRdb returns TRBD1, unconfirmable since there is no DNA. This CDR3 has 18 residues. From germline, CDR1 is SGHRS and CDR2 YFSETQ. CDR3 residues: CASSLNAPPRQTNEKLFF.

The CDR3 reads CASSQTGTAYEQYF. The chain links TRBV28 to TRBJ2-7; checking the TCRdb D call of TRBD1 is not possible without DNA. Per the germline V gene, CDR1 is MDHEN and CDR2 is SYDVKM. The CDR3 consists of 14 residues.

The chain combines TRBV6-5 with TRBJ2-7; lacking DNA, the TRBD1 call made by TCRdb goes unchecked. This CDR3 has 18 residues. The V gene's germline CDR1 is MNHEY and CDR2 SVGAGI. The CDR3 loop reads CASSYRTGASRNTYEQYF.

This chain joins TRBV28 and TRBJ2-7; TCRdb's D call of TRBD1 is untestable without DNA. Germline CDR1 and CDR2: MDHEN and SYDVKM. The CDR3 contains 15 residues. CDR3 residues: CASSPTGTGSYEQYF.

V and J are TRBV18 and TRBJ1-1; TCRdb names TRBD1, which stays unverified in the absence of DNA. The CDR3 sequence is 14 residues long. CDR1 and CDR2 (germline): KGHSH, LQKENI. The CDR3 sequence: CASSSGQANTEAFF.

The chain combines TRBV19 with TRBJ1-1; TCRdb's D call, TRBD1, is unchecked because there is no DNA. Germline lookup yields CDR1 LNHDA and CDR2 SQIVND (reference sequence). This CDR3 has 15 residues. This chain's CDR3 is CASTFKGYTLTEAFF.

The gene calls are TRBV28 and TRBJ1-3. The CDR3 covers 16 residues. Germline CDR1 and CDR2: MDHEN and SYDVKM. The CDR3 reads CARPGLLKPSGNTIYF. The full variable domain, its missing parts supplied by reference TRBV28 and TRBJ1-3, is DVKVTQSSRYLVKRTGEKVFLECVQDMDHENMFWYRQDPGLGLRLIYFSYDVKMKEKGDIPEGYSVSREKKERFSLILESASTNQTSMYLCARPGLLKPSGNTIYFGEGSWLTVV.

The CDR3 reads CASSPSWSYEQYF. V is TRBV27 and J is TRBJ2-7; the TCRdb call, TRBD2, lacks DNA for checking. The CDR3 runs 13 residues. Germline CDR1 and CDR2: MNHEY and SMNVEV (reference sequence).

The V and J genes are TRBV5-1 and TRBJ1-1; TCRdb lists TRBD1, though no DNA is available to test this call. Germline V lookup: CDR1 SGHRS, CDR2 YFSETQ. The CDR3 loop spans 17 amino acids. The CDR3 loop is CASSTNRDNQIDTEAFF.

The chain links TRBV20-1 to TRBJ2-4; TCRdb proposes TRBD2, but this gene call is untestable without DNA. Per the germline V gene, CDR1 is DFQATT and CDR2 is SNEGSKA (reference sequence). The CDR3 totals 14 residues. The CDR3 here is CSAREAGTFGSQYF.

The chain uses TRBV7-9 and TRBJ2-7; the TRBD1 assignment by TCRdb is unverifiable without DNA. CDR3 length: 14 residues. CDR1 and CDR2 (germline): SEHNR, FQNEAQ (reference sequence). CDR3 residues: CASSFPEPPYEQYF.

The chain recombines TRBV6-1 with TRBJ1-5. CDR1 MNHNS and CDR2 SASEGT come from the germline V gene. The CDR3 is made up of 17 amino acids. The CDR3 here is CASRFTASEGSAQPQHF.

The genes are TRBV27 and TRBJ2-7; TCRdb's assignment of TRBD1 cannot be checked, as there is no DNA. This CDR3 spans 15 amino acids. Germline lookup yields CDR1 MNHEY and CDR2 SMNVEV (reference sequence). CDR3 loop: CASSYGQGALYEQYF.

This chain's CDR3 is CASSPSGVTDTQYF. The chain couples TRBV7-2 to TRBJ2-3. This CDR3 region has 14 residues. Germline-derived CDR1 and CDR2 are SGHTA and FQGNSA.

The chain uses TRBV21-1 and TRBJ2-5; the D call from TCRdb, TRBD2, cannot be confirmed without DNA. TRBV21-1 is designated a pseudogene. The CDR3 is made up of 21 amino acids. CDR3 residues: CASSKVIGNRLAGVVQETQYF.

This chain connects TRBV6-1 to TRBJ2-7; TCRdb names TRBD2, which stays unverified in the absence of DNA. This CDR3 contains 14 residues. The germline V gene has CDR1 MNHNS and CDR2 SASEGT. The CDR3 sequence: CASSTMRETYEQYF.

The genes are TRBV12-3 or TRBV12-4 and TRBJ1-5; with no DNA, the TCRdb D assignment of TRBD1 cannot be verified. The CDR3 extends over 14 amino acids. CDR3 residues: CASSFMTGNQPQHF.

The chain joins TRBV7-8 to TRBJ2-7; TCRdb's D call, TRBD2, is unchecked because there is no DNA. The germline gives CDR1 SGHVS, CDR2 FQNEAQ. This CDR3 contains 16 residues. CDR3 region: CASSFSLSGGAREQYF.

The chain employs TRBV5-4 and TRBJ1-5; no DNA is available, so the TRBD1 call from TCRdb remains unchecked. This CDR3 is 13 amino acids long. Per the germline V gene, CDR1 is SGHNT and CDR2 is YYREEE (reference sequence). The CDR3 reads CASSAGQERPQHF.

The chain is built from TRBV28 and TRBJ2-2; TCRdb's D gene call, TRBD1, goes unchecked for lack of DNA. From germline, CDR1 is MDHEN and CDR2 SYDVKM. The CDR3 totals 13 residues. The CDR3 loop reads CASSRQDTGELFF.

V usage is TRBV4-2 and J usage is TRBJ1-6. This CDR3 is 15 amino acids long. Germline lookup yields CDR1 LGHNA and CDR2 YNFKEQ. CDR3 amino acids: CASSQDELGGGSLHF.